This is a list of T cell receptor beta chains from one sample in a study of CD8 T cells in Susac syndrome. MiXCR, applied by TCRdb to the immunoSEQ multiplex PCR reads, yields one record per CDR3 protein. In the table there are 150,000 to 200,000 distinct CDR3 sequences, 90% to 95% of which are singletons. The specimen sequenced was CD4+ T cells from PBMCs. These receptors were collected from a human donor in good health. The CDR3 runs from the conserved cysteine through the conserved F or W. D genes are given only for firm matches. Not all rows give a size; the values are once, few, many and, for expanded clones, a class.

>NA|TRBJ1-5|TRBV2|TRBD1
CASRGTAEPQHF
TGTGCCAGCAGAGGGACAGCGGAGCCCCAGCATTTT
>NA|TRBJ2-5|TRBV18|TRBD1
CASSPPRTGVYQETQYF
TGTGCCAGCTCACCACCGAGGACAGGGGTGTACCAAGAGACCCAGTACTTC
>NA|TRBJ2-7|TRBV7-2|NA
CASSRSGRESYEQYF
TGTGCCAGCAGCCGATCCGGCAGGGAATCCTACGAGCAGTACTTC
>NA|TRBJ1-2|TRBV20-1|TRBD1
CSASEQGDYGYTF
TGCAGTGCTAGTGAACAGGGGGACTATGGCTACACCTTC
>NA|TRBJ2-5|TRBV5-1|NA
CASSLERRSGETQYF
TGCGCCAGCAGCTTGGAACGTCGGTCTGGAGAGACCCAGTACTTC
>once|TRBJ1-3|TRBV9|NA
CASSQGVGGNTIYF
TGTGCCAGCAGCCAGGGTGTAGGAGGAAACACCATATATTTT
>NA|TRBJ2-2|TRBV7-2|NA
CASSFGGMNTGELFF
TGTGCCAGCAGCTTCGGCGGGATGAACACCGGGGAGCTGTTTTTT
>NA|TRBJ1-2|TRBV19|NA
CASSIDLHDNYGYTF
TGTGCCAGTAGTATAGATCTCCACGATAACTATGGCTACACCTTC
>NA|TRBJ2-7|TRBV20-1|NA
CSAKGGGGQLYEQYF
TGCAGTGCTAAGGGGGGAGGAGGACAGCTCTACGAGCAGTACTTC
>few|TRBJ2-3|TRBV6-1|NA
CASRRGTDTQYF
TGTGCCAGCAGGAGGGGCACAGATACGCAGTATTTT
>NA|TRBJ2-6|TRBV6-5|NA
CASTVYSGANVLTF
TGTGCCAGCACCGTTTACTCTGGGGCCAACGTCCTGACTTTC
>NA|TRBJ1-1|TRBV29-1|NA
CSVDEGLNTEAFF
TGCAGCGTTGACGAGGGCTTGAACACTGAAGCTTTCTTT
>NA|TRBJ2-5|TRBV15|NA
CATRVGRGQETQYF
TGTGCCACCAGGGTAGGCAGAGGCCAAGAGACCCAGTACTTC
>NA|TRBJ1-1|TRBV4-2|NA
CASSVNVGTEAFF
TGTGCCAGCAGCGTCAATGTGGGGACTGAAGCTTTCTTT
>NA|TRBJ2-5|TRBV5-1|TRBD1
CASSLRGQANQETQYF
TGCGCCAGCAGCTTGAGGGGACAGGCCAACCAAGAGACCCAGTACTTC
>once|TRBJ1-3|TRBV7-9|NA
CASSFTAAGNTIYF
TGTGCCAGCAGCTTCACTGCCGCCGGAAACACCATATATTTT
>NA|TRBJ1-2|TRBV6-5|TRBD1
CASSYLPGGLAFSYGYTF
TGTGCCAGCAGTTATCTCCCAGGGGGCCTCGCCTTTTCATATGGCTACACCTTC
>once|TRBJ1-5|TRBV5-1|NA
CASSLEADSNQPQHF
TGCGCCAGCAGCTTGGAAGCGGATTCGAATCAGCCCCAGCATTTT
>NA|TRBJ2-1|TRBV3-1|TRBD2
CASRPGLAANEQFF
TGTGCCAGCAGACCCGGACTAGCGGCAAATGAGCAGTTCTTC
>NA|TRBJ2-5|TRBV2|TRBD2
CASSLRLAGGTETQYF
TGTGCCAGCAGTCTTCGACTAGCGGGGGGGACGGAGACCCAGTACTTC
>NA|TRBJ2-3|TRBV20-1|NA
CSARDPTRFADTQYF
TGCAGTGCTAGAGATCCCACTAGGTTCGCAGATACGCAGTATTTT
>NA|TRBJ1-2|TRBV6-6|NA
CASSYGTTLLYGYTF
TGTGCCAGCAGTTACGGAACGACACTACTCTATGGCTACACCTTC
>few|TRBJ2-7|TRBV5-1|NA
CASSLAVGEQYF
TGCGCCAGCAGCTTGGCCGTTGGCGAGCAGTACTTC
>NA|TRBJ1-2|TRBV12-3/TRBV12-4|NA
CASSFSGQGDYGYTF
TGTGCCAGCAGTTTCTCTGGGCAGGGTGACTATGGCTACACCTTC
>NA|TRBJ1-1|TRBV7-9|NA
CASSSYTPMNTEAFF
TGTGCCAGCAGTTCTTACACGCCCATGAACACTGAAGCTTTCTTT
>NA|TRBJ1-4|TRBV7-2|NA
CASSFQGSAEKLFF
TGTGCCAGCAGCTTTCAGGGATCCGCTGAAAAACTGTTTTTT
>NA|TRBJ2-7|TRBV6-1|NA
CASSGEPEPSYEQYF
TGTGCCAGCAGTGGGGAGCCAGAACCCTCCTACGAGCAGTACTTC
>NA|TRBJ1-6|TRBV12-3/TRBV12-4|NA
CASSLVGGVGSPLHF
TGTGCCAGCAGTTTAGTAGGGGGGGTGGGTTCACCCCTCCACTTT
>NA|TRBJ1-1|TRBV7-9|NA
CASSPTVPPEAFF
TGTGCCAGCAGCCCGACCGTGCCCCCTGAAGCTTTCTTT
>NA|TRBJ1-4|TRBV2|TRBD1
CASGDSSPEKLFF
TGTGCCAGCGGGGACAGCTCACCTGAAAAACTGTTTTTT
>NA|TRBJ2-7|TRBV3-1|NA
CASSQEGVSYEQYF
TGTGCCAGCAGCCAAGAGGGGGTCTCCTACGAGCAGTACTTC
>NA|TRBJ2-7|TRBV12-5|NA
CASGPLSREQYF
TGTGCTAGTGGTCCCCTCAGCCGGGAGCAGTACTTC
>NA|TRBJ1-2|TRBV6-5|NA
CASSYNFFYGYTF
TGTGCCAGCAGTTACAACTTCTTCTATGGCTACACCTTC
>NA|TRBJ1-5|TRBV7-2|NA
CASSRLDQPQHF
TGTGCCAGCAGCCGGTTAGATCAGCCCCAGCATTTT
>NA|TRBJ1-1|TRBV12-3/TRBV12-4|NA
CASSFFGSAEAFF
TGTGCCAGCAGTTTTTTCGGTTCCGCTGAAGCTTTCTTT
>NA|TRBJ2-5|TRBV2|NA
CASSESSVQETQYF
TGTGCCAGCAGTGAATCTTCGGTTCAAGAGACCCAGTACTTC
>once|TRBJ2-5|TRBV20-1|TRBD2
CSARGASGGIQETQYF
TGCAGTGCTAGGGGGGCTAGCGGGGGGATCCAAGAGACCCAGTACTTC
>NA|TRBJ2-6|TRBV5-4|TRBD1
CASSRGNTGAGANVLTF
TGTGCCAGCAGCCGAGGAAATACAGGGGCAGGGGCCAACGTCCTGACTTTC
>NA|TRBJ2-2|TRBV2|NA
CASSGFGGHANTGELFF
TGTGCCAGCAGTGGCTTTGGGGGGCATGCGAACACCGGGGAGCTGTTTTTT
>NA|TRBJ2-3|TRBV29-1|NA
CSGGEDTQYF
TGCAGCGGGGGGGAGGATACGCAGTATTTT
>NA|TRBJ1-6|TRBV20-1|NA
CSARDLYAPGYNSPLHF
TGCAGTGCTAGAGACTTGTATGCTCCGGGTTATAATTCACCCCTCCACTTT
>NA|TRBJ2-2|TRBV7-2|NA
CASSHGGANTGELFF
TGTGCCAGCAGCCACGGGGGAGCGAACACCGGGGAGCTGTTTTTT
>NA|TRBJ1-2|TRBV28|NA
CASSLWAEGAGGYTF
TGTGCCAGCAGTTTATGGGCCGAAGGGGCTGGTGGCTACACCTTC
>NA|TRBJ1-2|TRBV3-1|NA
CASSQAGSEGYTF
TGTGCCAGCAGCCAAGCGGGGAGCGAGGGCTACACCTTC
>NA|TRBJ2-6|TRBV24-1|NA
CAPPSKVGANVLTF
TGTGCACCACCGTCTAAGGTGGGGGCCAACGTCCTGACTTTC
>NA|TRBJ2-6|TRBV20-1|NA
CSSRVSGANVLTF
TGCAGTTCTAGGGTCTCTGGGGCCAACGTCCTGACTTTC
>NA|TRBJ1-1|TRBV7-2|NA
CASSLAGEWTEAFF
TGTGCCAGCAGCTTAGCCGGGGAATGGACTGAAGCTTTCTTT
>once|TRBJ2-4|TRBV6-2/TRBV6-3|NA
CASSTILSGTAEGLAKNIQYF
TGTGCCAGCAGTACAATACTCTCCGGGACAGCGGAGGGGTTAGCCAAAAACATTCAGTACTTC
>NA|TRBJ1-3|TRBV7-6|TRBD1
CASSFLGQGPGNTIYF
TGTGCCAGCAGCTTTCTTGGACAGGGACCTGGAAACACCATATATTTT
>NA|TRBJ1-2|TRBV20-1|NA
CSASARTAYGYTF
TGCAGTGCTAGTGCTCGGACGGCATATGGCTACACCTTC
>NA|TRBJ1-2|TRBV2|NA
CASSLQRDYGYTF
TGTGCCAGCAGTCTACAGAGGGACTATGGCTACACCTTC
>NA|TRBJ1-2|TRBV12-3/TRBV12-4|NA
CASSLLGGGYTF
TGTGCCAGCAGTTTATTGGGGGGTGGCTACACCTTC
>NA|TRBJ2-5|TRBV12-3/TRBV12-4|TRBD2
CASSFTSGGFQETQYF
TGTGCCAGCAGTTTTACTAGCGGGGGGTTTCAGGAGACCCAGTACTTC